This T cell receptor beta chain is drawn from a study of response to subunit inactivated influenza vaccine. TCRdb passed the RT-PCR reads through MiXCR, listing each CDR3 protein once. The table has about half a million distinct CDR3 sequences, 7.6% seen once. Trimming removed 0 bases from V and 7 bases from J; junction bases left unmatched: 8. This CDR3 is built from 16 residues. Germline loops: CDR1 SQVTM, CDR2 ANQGSEA. Points from the study as a whole: Authors suggested each seasonal flu vaccination may recruit only limited numbers of new T cells.

As to this clonotype: Its matching antigen is unknown.

The sequencing here drew on PBMCs from blood, taken roughly 24 months after vaccination. The chain links TRBV29-1 to TRBJ1-4; 10 nucleotides match TRBD1. The receptor comes from a man between 50 and 69 years old who received an inactivated influenza vaccine. Here the CDR3 reads CSVEDPERQGAEKLFF. CDR3 nucleotide sequence: TGCAGCGTTGAAGATCCGGAGAGACAGGGGGCTGAAAAACTGTTTTTT.